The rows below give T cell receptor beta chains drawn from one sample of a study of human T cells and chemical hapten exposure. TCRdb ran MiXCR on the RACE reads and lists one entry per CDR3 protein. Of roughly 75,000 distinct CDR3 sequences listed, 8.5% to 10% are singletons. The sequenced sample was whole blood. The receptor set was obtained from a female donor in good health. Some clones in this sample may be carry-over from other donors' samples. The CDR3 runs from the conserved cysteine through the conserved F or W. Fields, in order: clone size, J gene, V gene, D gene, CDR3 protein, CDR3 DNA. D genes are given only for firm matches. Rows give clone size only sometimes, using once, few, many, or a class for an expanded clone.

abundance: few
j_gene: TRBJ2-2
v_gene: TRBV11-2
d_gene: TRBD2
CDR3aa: CASRRIRRTGGTTGELFF
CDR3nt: TGTGCCAGCAGACGAATTCGAAGGACGGGGGGGACCACCGGGGAGCTGTTTTTT

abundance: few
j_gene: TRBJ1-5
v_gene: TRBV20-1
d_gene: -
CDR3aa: CSAFPPGGNNQPQHF
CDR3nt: TGCAGTGCCTTTCCCCCCGGGGGGAACAATCAGCCCCAGCATTTT

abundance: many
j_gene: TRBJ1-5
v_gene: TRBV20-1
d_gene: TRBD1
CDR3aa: CSARRQGGQPQHF
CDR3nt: TGCAGTGCTAGACGGCAGGGGGGGCAGCCCCAGCATTTT

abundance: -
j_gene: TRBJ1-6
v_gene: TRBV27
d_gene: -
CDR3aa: CASSYNANSPLHF
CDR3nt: TGTGCCAGCAGTTACAATGCCAATTCACCCCTCCACTTT

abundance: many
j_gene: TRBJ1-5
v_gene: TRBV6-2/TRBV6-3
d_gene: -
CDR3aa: CASSTRTVSQHF
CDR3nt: TGTGCCAGCAGTACCAGGACCGTTTCCCAGCATTTT

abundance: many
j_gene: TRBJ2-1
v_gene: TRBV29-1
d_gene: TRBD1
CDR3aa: CSVDPQGAGGNEQFF
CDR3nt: TGCAGCGTTGACCCACAGGGGGCAGGTGGAAATGAGCAGTTCTTC

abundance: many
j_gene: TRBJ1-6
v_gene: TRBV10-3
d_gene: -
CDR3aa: CAIRGAGVNSPLHF
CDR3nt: TGTGCCATCAGGGGGGCAGGGGTTAATTCACCCCTCCACTTT

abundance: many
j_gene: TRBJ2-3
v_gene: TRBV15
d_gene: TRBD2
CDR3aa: CATSRDQRGAGDTQYF
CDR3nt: TGTGCCACCAGCAGAGATCAGCGGGGGGCAGGAGATACGCAGTATTTT

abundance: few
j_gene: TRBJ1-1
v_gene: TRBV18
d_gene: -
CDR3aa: CASSPGPRNTEAFF
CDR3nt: TGTGCCAGCTCACCGGGACCGAGGAACACTGAAGCTTTCTTT

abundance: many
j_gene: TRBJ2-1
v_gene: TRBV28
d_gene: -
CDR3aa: CASSLTGRNEQFF
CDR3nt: TGTGCCAGCAGTCTAACAGGTCGCAATGAGCAGTTCTTC

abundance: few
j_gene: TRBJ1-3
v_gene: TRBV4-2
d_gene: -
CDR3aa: CASGGRESARGTIYF
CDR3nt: TGTGCCAGTGGGGGCAGGGAGTCAGCCAGGGGCACCATATATTTT

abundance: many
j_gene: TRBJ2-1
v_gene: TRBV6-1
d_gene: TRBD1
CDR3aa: CASRIPGQGYNEQFF
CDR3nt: TGTGCCAGCAGGATACCGGGACAGGGATACAATGAGCAGTTCTTC

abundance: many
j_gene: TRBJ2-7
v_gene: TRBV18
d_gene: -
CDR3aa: CASSPPGARSLYEQYF
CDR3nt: TGTGCCAGCTCACCACCCGGGGCTCGGAGTCTCTACGAGCAGTACTTC

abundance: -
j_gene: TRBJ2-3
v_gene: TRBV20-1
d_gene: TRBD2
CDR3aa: CSARISGGALDTQYF
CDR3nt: TGCAGTGCTAGAATTAGCGGGGGGGCCTTGGATACGCAGTATTTT

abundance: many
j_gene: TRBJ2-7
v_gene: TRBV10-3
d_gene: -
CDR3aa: CAISEIVHATSYEQYF
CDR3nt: TGTGCCATCAGTGAAATTGTGCACGCTACCTCCTACGAGCAGTACTTC

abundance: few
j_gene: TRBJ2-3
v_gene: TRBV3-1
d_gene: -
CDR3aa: CASSQSGAYTDTQYF
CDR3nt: TGTGCCAGCAGCCAGTCGGGGGCCTACACAGATACGCAGTATTTT

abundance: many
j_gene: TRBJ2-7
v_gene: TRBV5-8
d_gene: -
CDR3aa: CASSLVGLTYEQYF
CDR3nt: TGTGCCAGCAGCTTGGTGGGGCTGACTTACGAGCAGTACTTC

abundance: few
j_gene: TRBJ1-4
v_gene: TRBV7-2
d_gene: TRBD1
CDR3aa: CASSLVFRGKEKLFF
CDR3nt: TGTGCCAGCAGCTTAGTATTCAGGGGGAAGGAAAAACTGTTTTTT

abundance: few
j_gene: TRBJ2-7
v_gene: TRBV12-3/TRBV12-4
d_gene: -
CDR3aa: CASSLDRQYEQYF
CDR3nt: TGTGCCAGCAGTTTAGACAGGCAGTACGAGCAGTACTTC

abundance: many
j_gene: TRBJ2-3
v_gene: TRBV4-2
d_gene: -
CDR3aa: CASSQDGGPETDTQYF
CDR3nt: TGTGCCAGCAGCCAAGACGGGGGGCCGGAGACAGATACGCAGTATTTT

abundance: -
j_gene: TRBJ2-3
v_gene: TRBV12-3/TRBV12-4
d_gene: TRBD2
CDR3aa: CASSLGPGRVDTQYF
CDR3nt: TGTGCCAGCAGTTTAGGGCCGGGGAGGGTAGATACGCAGTATTTT

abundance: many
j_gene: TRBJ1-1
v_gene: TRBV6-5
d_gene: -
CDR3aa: CASSSVGELNTEAFF
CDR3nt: TGTGCCAGCAGTTCGGTCGGGGAATTGAACACTGAAGCTTTCTTT

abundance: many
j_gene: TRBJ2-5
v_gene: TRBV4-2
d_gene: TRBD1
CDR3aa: CASSQRDLGTGGRETQYF
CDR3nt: TGTGCCAGCAGCCAAAGAGACTTAGGGACAGGGGGTCGAGAGACCCAGTACTTC

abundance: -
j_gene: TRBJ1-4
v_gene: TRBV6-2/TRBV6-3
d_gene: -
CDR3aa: CASSSPSRTSGKLFF
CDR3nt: TGTGCCAGCAGTTCACCATCGAGGACATCGGGAAAACTGTTTTTT

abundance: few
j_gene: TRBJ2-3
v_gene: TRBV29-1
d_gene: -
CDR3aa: CSVEAAPAAGITDTQYF
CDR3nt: TGCAGCGTTGAAGCGGCCCCCGCCGCCGGGATAACAGATACGCAGTATTTT

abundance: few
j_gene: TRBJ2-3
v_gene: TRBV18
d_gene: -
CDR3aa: CASSFGASPPADTQYF
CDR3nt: TGTGCCAGCTCGTTCGGGGCCTCGCCGCCCGCAGATACGCAGTATTTT

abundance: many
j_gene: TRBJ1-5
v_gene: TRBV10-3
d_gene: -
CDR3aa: CAISDQGGQSNQPQHF
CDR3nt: TGTGCCATCAGTGATCAGGGAGGACAGTCTAATCAGCCCCAGCATTTT

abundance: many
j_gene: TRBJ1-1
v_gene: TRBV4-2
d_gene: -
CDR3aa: CASSQEAGGDTEAFF
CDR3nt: TGTGCCAGCAGCCAAGAGGCAGGAGGGGACACTGAAGCTTTCTTT

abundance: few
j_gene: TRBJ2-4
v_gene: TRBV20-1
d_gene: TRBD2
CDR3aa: CSARKSLAGDLAKNIQYF
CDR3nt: TGCAGTGCTAGAAAGTCACTAGCGGGCGACCTAGCCAAAAACATTCAGTACTTC

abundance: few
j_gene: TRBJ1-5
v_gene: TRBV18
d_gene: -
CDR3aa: CASSPRGGNQPQHF
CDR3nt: TGTGCCAGCTCACCCCGGGGAGGCAATCAGCCCCAGCATTTT

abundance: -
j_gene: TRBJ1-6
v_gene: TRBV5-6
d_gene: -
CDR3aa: CASSRRAAHRGSPLHF
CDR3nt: TGTGCCAGCAGCCGGCGGGCAGCCCACCGAGGATCACCCCTCCACTTT

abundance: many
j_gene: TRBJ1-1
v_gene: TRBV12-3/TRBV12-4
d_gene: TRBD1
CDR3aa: CASSLNYRGGTEAFF
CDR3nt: TGTGCCAGCAGTTTAAACTACAGGGGGGGCACTGAAGCTTTCTTT

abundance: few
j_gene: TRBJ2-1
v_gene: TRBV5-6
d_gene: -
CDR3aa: CASRFGRGRSYNEQFF
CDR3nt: TGTGCCAGCAGGTTTGGTAGGGGCCGCTCCTACAATGAGCAGTTCTTC

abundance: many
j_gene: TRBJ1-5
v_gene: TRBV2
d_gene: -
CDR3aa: CASSGLRSNQPQHF
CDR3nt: TGTGCCAGCAGCGGACTACGGAGCAATCAGCCCCAGCATTTT

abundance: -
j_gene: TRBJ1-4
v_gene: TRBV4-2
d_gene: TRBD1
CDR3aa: CASSPGQGNEKLFF
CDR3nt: TGTGCCAGCAGCCCGGGACAGGGTAATGAAAAACTGTTTTTT

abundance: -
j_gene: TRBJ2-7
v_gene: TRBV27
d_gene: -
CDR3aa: CASSKGTVAGGSYEQYF
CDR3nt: TGTGCCAGCAGTAAAGGGACGGTCGCTGGTGGGTCCTACGAGCAGTACTTC

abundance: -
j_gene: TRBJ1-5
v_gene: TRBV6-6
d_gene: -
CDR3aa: CASSYGDQPQHF
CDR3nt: TGTGCCAGCAGTTACGGTGATCAGCCCCAGCATTTT

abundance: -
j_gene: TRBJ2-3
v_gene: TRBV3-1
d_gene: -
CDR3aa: CASSQFSQRDLHTDTQYF
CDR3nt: TGTGCCAGCAGCCAATTTTCTCAACGGGACCTGCACACAGATACGCAGTATTTT

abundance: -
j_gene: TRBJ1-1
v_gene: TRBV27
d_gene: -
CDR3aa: CASSSRKFGTEAFF
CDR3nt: TGTGCCAGCAGTTCCCGCAAATTCGGGACTGAAGCTTTCTTT

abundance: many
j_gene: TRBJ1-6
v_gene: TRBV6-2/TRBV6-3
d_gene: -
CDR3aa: CASRSRTANSPLHF
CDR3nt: TGTGCCAGCAGATCTCGGACAGCCAATTCACCCCTCCACTTT

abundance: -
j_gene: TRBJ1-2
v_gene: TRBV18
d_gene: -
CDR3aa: CASSPRGRVSFKDGYTF
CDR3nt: TGTGCCAGCTCACCGCGGGGCAGGGTCTCGTTTAAGGATGGCTACACCTTC

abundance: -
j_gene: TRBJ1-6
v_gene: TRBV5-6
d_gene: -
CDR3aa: CASSLPGFYSPLHF
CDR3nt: TGTGCCAGCAGCTTACCGGGCTTCTATTCACCCCTCCACTTT

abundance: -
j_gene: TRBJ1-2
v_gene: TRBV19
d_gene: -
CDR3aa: CASSINGDNYGYTF
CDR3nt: TGTGCCAGTAGTATCAACGGAGACAACTATGGCTACACCTTC

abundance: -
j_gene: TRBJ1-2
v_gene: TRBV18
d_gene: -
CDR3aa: CASSPPGMENYGYTF
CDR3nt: TGTGCCAGCTCACCCCCCGGGATGGAGAACTATGGCTACACCTTC

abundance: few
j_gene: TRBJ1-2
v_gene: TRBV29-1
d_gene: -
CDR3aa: CSGLGRGIDGYTF
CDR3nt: TGCAGCGGCCTGGGACGAGGGATTGATGGCTACACCTTC

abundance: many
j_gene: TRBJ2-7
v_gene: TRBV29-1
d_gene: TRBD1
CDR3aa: CSVEPQDRGGGEQYF
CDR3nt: TGCAGCGTTGAGCCCCAGGACAGGGGAGGTGGCGAGCAGTACTTC

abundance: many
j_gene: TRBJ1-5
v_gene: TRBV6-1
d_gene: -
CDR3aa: CASTPGSGGYEPQHF
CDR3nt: TGTGCCAGCACGCCGGGTTCAGGAGGTTATGAGCCCCAGCATTTT

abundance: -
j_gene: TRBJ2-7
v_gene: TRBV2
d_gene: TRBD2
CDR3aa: CASSETRTSSPEQYF
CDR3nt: TGTGCCAGCAGTGAGACGAGGACTAGCTCCCCCGAGCAGTACTTC

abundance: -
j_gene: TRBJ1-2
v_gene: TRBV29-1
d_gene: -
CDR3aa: CSVPHTNYGYTF
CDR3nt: TGCAGCGTTCCCCATACTAACTATGGCTACACCTTC

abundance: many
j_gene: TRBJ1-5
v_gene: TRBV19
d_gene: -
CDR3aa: CASSDNQPQHF
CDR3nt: TGTGCCAGTAGCGACAATCAGCCCCAGCATTTT